This TCR beta chain originates from a study of shared clonotypes between healthy human individuals. Findings and caveats of the study: Some clonotypes were shared by all four sorted-subset donors, while others were not shared. The non-shared ones had lower generation probabilities than the shared ones.

Notes on this clone: No antigen is known for it.

The CDR3 consists of 16 residues. Germline CDR1 reads LGHNA; CDR2 reads YSLEER. V was trimmed by 0 bases and J by 6 bases, leaving 12 bases between them. CD45RO-negative cells were positively selected for CCR7, leaving out terminally differentiated effector memory CD45RA+ cells. Replicate PCRs run on sorted subsets employed approximately 200 ng DNA, approximately 30,000 T cell genomes. Clones were sequenced by immunoSEQ multiplex PCR, and TCRdb holds only the in-frame ones, with some missing. This sample has around 1.9 million clones; roughly 95% occur once, and the top ten carry about 1.7%. This chain connects TRBV4-3 to TRBJ1-6, with D possibly TRBD1 on 5 matching bases. The material sequenced was naive CD8+ T cells from PBMCs. The receptor was isolated from a man younger than 30 in good health. Some clones in this sample may be carry-over from other donors' samples. CDR3 coding DNA: TGCGCCAGCAGCCAAGATCTACGGGGCTCTAATTCACCCCTCCACTTT. It encodes CASSQDLRGSNSPLHF.